The 18 T cell receptor beta chains reported below all come from one sample, sequenced in a study of shared clonotypes between healthy human individuals. The method was immunoSEQ multiplex PCR; TCRdb's version includes in-frame clones alone and lacks a portion of them. The sample shows about 2.4 million clones, approximately 94% of them seen only once. What was sequenced was naive CD4+ T cells sorted from blood. Subset here: CD45RA+ positively selected. The receptor source for this set is a young man in good health.

The rearrangement joins TRBV28 to TRBJ2-3; 11 nucleotides line up with TRBD1. Losses at the gene ends were 3 bases for V and 3 bases for J; bases not matched to a gene: 8. This CDR3 contains 17 residues. Germline V CDR1 and CDR2: MDHEN, SYDVKM. The CDR3, as DNA: TGTGCCAGCAGTTTCCCTGGACAGGGGGCTTCGACAGATACGCAGTATTTT. This gives the protein CASSFPGQGASTDTQYF.

This clone was recorded only once. Relative to the germline gene, one junction end is altered; a read error may explain this. This chain links TRBV29-1 with TRBJ1-2, with unresolved D. The CDR3 contains 8 residues. Germline lookup yields CDR1 SQVTM and CDR2 ANQGSEA. CDR3 nucleotides: TGCAGCGAGCGGAAGGGATCCTTC. Translated, it gives CSERKGSF.

The genes are TRBV6-5 and TRBJ1-3; D unresolved. The length of the CDR3 is 14 residues. Between the trimmed V and J ends, which lost 10 bases and 0 bases, there was a span of 13 bases. CDR1 MNHEY and CDR2 SVGAGI come from the germline V gene. The CDR3 nucleotides read TGTGCCACGCGATTTAGCATCTCTGGAAACACCATATATTTT. It yields the protein CATRFSISGNTIYF.

V and J are TRBV14 and TRBJ2-3, with a weak D call TRBD1 (6 bases). V shed 1 base and J shed 2 bases, with 10 bases lying between them. The CDR3 extends over 15 amino acids. Germline CDR1 is SGHDN and CDR2 is FVKESK. The chain's CDR3 is CASSQGWGPTDTQYF. In DNA, the CDR3 is TGTGCCAGCAGCCAAGGATGGGGGCCCACAGATACGCAGTATTTT.

The chain joins TRBV10-3 to TRBJ2-1; D ambiguous. The CDR3 extends over 14 amino acids. The germline V and J ends were trimmed by 3 bases and 8 bases, with 14 bases remaining between them. Germline CDR1 is ENHRY and CDR2 is SYGVKD. The CDR3 is CAISDGRQVDEQFF. The CDR3 DNA reads TGTGCCATCAGTGATGGCAGGCAAGTAGATGAGCAGTTCTTC.

This chain links TRBV29-1 with TRBJ1-2; 8 bases are a match to TRBD1. Germline V gene lookup returns CDR1 SQVTM and CDR2 ANQGSEA. This CDR3 is built from 15 residues. V was clipped by 3 bases and J by 0 bases; unmatched bases: 6. CDR3 bases: TGCAGCGTTGATTACGACAGGGGCCCTAACTATGGCTACACCTTC. It encodes CSVDYDRGPNYGYTF.

To note about this clone: The sample has other DNA sequences that encode this CDR3 too. The V gene is TRBV7-2, the J gene TRBJ2-2, with 7 bases aligning to TRBD2. The CDR3 runs 15 residues. V dropped 5 bases and J dropped 2; count of bases not matched to a gene: 5. Germline V gene lookup returns CDR1 SGHTA and CDR2 FQGNSA. The CDR3, as DNA: TGTGCCAGCAGCCTAAGCGGGACTAACACCGGGGAGCTGTTTTTT. Encoded protein: CASSLSGTNTGELFF.

The rearrangement joins TRBV25-1 to TRBJ1-6; no definite D call. V lost 6 bases and J 6 bases, leaving 9 bases between the germline ends. This CDR3 has 13 residues. CDR1 and CDR2 from the germline V gene are MGHDK and SYGVNS. CDR3 nucleotides: TGTGCCAGCAGCCGCTCGGGTAATTCACCCCTCCACTTT. Protein: CASSRSGNSPLHF.

The V gene is TRBV19, the J gene TRBJ1-3; 9 bases line up with TRBD1. Germline CDR1 and CDR2: LNHDA and SQIVND (reference sequence). With V trimmed by 5 bases and J by 4 bases, 6 bases remained unmatched. The CDR3 has 15 amino acids. CDR3 residues: CASSPTGTGGNTIYF. CDR3 coding DNA: TGTGCCAGTAGTCCTACCGGGACAGGGGGAAACACCATATATTTT.

The chain uses TRBV5-4 and TRBJ1-4; D may be TRBD1 (6 bases). V was trimmed by 0 bases and J by 4 bases, leaving 7 bases between them. Germline V lookup: CDR1 SGHNT, CDR2 YYREEE (reference sequence). The CDR3 totals 14 residues. Here the CDR3 reads CASSLGGLNEKLFF. The CDR3 coding sequence is TGTGCCAGCAGCTTGGGGGGGCTTAATGAAAAACTGTTTTTT.

The chain combines TRBV29-1 with TRBJ2-3; 7 bases match TRBD1. This CDR3 has 14 residues. Germline CDR1 and CDR2: SQVTM and ANQGSEA. After removal of 6 bases from V and 0 bases from J, the junction contained 6 bases not matched to a gene. CDR3 residues: CSVGQALSTDTQYF. Written as DNA, the CDR3 is TGCAGCGTAGGACAGGCGTTGAGCACAGATACGCAGTATTTT.

V usage is TRBV28 and J usage is TRBJ2-3; D remains unclear. In germline, CDR1 is MDHEN, CDR2 SYDVKM. The germline V and J ends were trimmed by 3 bases and 2 bases, with 6 bases remaining between them. The CDR3 has 13 residues. Here the CDR3 reads CASSFGYTDTQYF. CDR3 sequence (DNA): TGTGCCAGCAGTTTTGGCTACACAGATACGCAGTATTTT.

The chain combines TRBV5-1 with TRBJ2-1, with 9 bases that match TRBD1. Losses at the gene ends were 3 bases for V and 9 bases for J; bases not matched to a gene: 10. Germline-derived CDR1 and CDR2 are SGHRS and YFSETQ. The CDR3 extends over 15 amino acids. The CDR3 is CASSWGDRDHSEQFF. The CDR3 DNA follows: TGCGCCAGCAGCTGGGGGGACAGGGACCACAGTGAGCAGTTCTTC.

The chain employs TRBV28 and TRBJ2-5; 9 bases are a match to TRBD2. The CDR3 consists of 15 residues. V lost 6 bases to trimming and J lost 0 bases; unmatched junction nucleotides: 5. Germline CDR1 and CDR2: MDHEN and SYDVKM. CDR3 protein: CASRESGGYQETQYF. CDR3 sequence (DNA): TGTGCCAGCAGGGAGAGCGGGGGGTACCAAGAGACCCAGTACTTC.

The V call is TRBV10-3, the J call TRBJ1-5; D not resolved. The CDR3 covers 13 residues. Germline V CDR1 and CDR2: ENHRY, SYGVKD. Deletions cut 6 bases from V and 4 bases from J, with 10 bases between. The CDR3 protein is CAIRAEENQPQHF. CDR3 bases: TGTGCCATCAGGGCCGAGGAAAATCAGCCCCAGCATTTT.

The chain links TRBV4-1 to TRBJ2-3, with TRBD2 identical over 9 bases. Looked up from germline, CDR1 is MGHRA and CDR2 is YSYEKL. This CDR3 contains 16 residues. Trimming at V came to 1 base and at J to 2 bases, leaving 4 bases not matched to a gene. The CDR3 DNA sequence: TGCGCCAGCAGCCAAGGTAGCGGGGGCCTCACAGATACGCAGTATTTT. Translating it yields CASSQGSGGLTDTQYF.

The rearrangement links TRBV7-8 to TRBJ2-5; 8 nucleotides match TRBD2. V shed 2 bases, J shed 5 bases, and the junction held 7 bases outside the gene matches. Germline V gives CDR1 SGHVS, CDR2 FQNEAQ. The CDR3 totals 15 residues. The CDR3 sequence: CASSLFLAGLETQYF. The CDR3 bases are TGTGCCAGCAGCTTATTTCTAGCGGGCCTTGAGACCCAGTACTTC.

The chain employs TRBV19 and TRBJ1-2; perhaps TRBD1 as D (5 bases). V was cut by 5 bases and J by 4 bases, with 11 bases left in between. The V gene's germline CDR1 is LNHDA and CDR2 SQIVND (reference sequence). This CDR3 spans 13 amino acids. Here the CDR3 reads CASSPFGAYGYTF. CDR3 bases: TGTGCCAGTAGTCCCTTTGGGGCCTATGGCTACACCTTC.